Listed here are 8 T cell receptor beta chains from one sample, sequenced in a study of T cells expressing NK-cell markers. With the 5' RACE reads reprocessed, TCRdb shows one record per CDR3 protein and no DNA. This table lists a few hundred thousand distinct CDR3 sequences. The sequencing input was blood T cells: a sorted CD56 or NKG2C T cell subset, CD4+ or CD8+ T cells, or bulk PBMC T cells (not recorded which). The receptors here all came from a man between 18 and 69 years old in good health.

This chain joins TRBV12-3 or TRBV12-4 and TRBJ1-6. The CDR3 has 13 amino acids. The CDR3 region is CASSRDSDSPLHF.

The chain is built from TRBV12-3 or TRBV12-4 and TRBJ2-2; TCRdb's D gene call, TRBD2, goes unchecked for lack of DNA. CDR3 length equals 15 residues. This chain's CDR3 is CASRRAGGLTGELFF.

The V gene is TRBV11-2, the J gene TRBJ2-1; as DNA is missing, the TRBD2 call by TCRdb cannot be tested. Germline V gives CDR1 SGHAT, CDR2 FQNNGV. This CDR3 is built from 18 residues. CDR3 amino acids: CASSLGPATSGGENEQFF.

The chain carries TRBV9 and TRBJ1-2. Looked up from germline, CDR1 is SGDLS and CDR2 is YYNGEE. CDR3 length: 16 amino acids. The CDR3 region is CASSLGTGRGSYGYTF.

V is TRBV19 and J is TRBJ2-3; there is no DNA to check the TCRdb D call of TRBD2. The CDR3 is 19 residues long. Looked up from germline, CDR1 is LNHDA and CDR2 is SQIVND (reference sequence). The CDR3 region is CASSPLRRLAGGQADTQYF. Drawing the rest from reference TRBV19 and TRBJ2-3, the complete variable domain is DGGITQSPKYLFRKEGQNVTLSCEQNLNHDAMYWYRQDPGQGLRLIYYSQIVNDFQKGDIAEGYSVSREKKESFPLTVTSAQKNPTAFYLCASSPLRRLAGGQADTQYFGPGTRLTVL.

The chain employs TRBV6-1 and TRBJ1-1; TCRdb indicates TRBD1, and absent DNA this call remains unverified. This CDR3 contains 14 residues. CDR1 is MNHNS and CDR2 is SASEGT in the germline V gene. The CDR3 sequence is CASIGGQVNTEAFF.

The chain joins TRBV20-1 to TRBJ1-4; TCRdb reports TRBD1, a call that lacks DNA to check it against. Germline V CDR1 and CDR2: DFQATT, SNEGSKA (reference sequence). The CDR3 extends over 13 amino acids. The chain's CDR3 is CSARRRDYEKLFF.

This chain uses TRBV7-3 with TRBJ1-1; the TCRdb D gene call, TRBD1, has no DNA to confirm it. This CDR3 region has 14 residues. Germline V gene data show CDR1 as SGHTA and CDR2 as FQGTGA. CDR3 protein: CASSSRQGSGEAFF.